One and the same sample provided the 22 T cell receptor beta chains below, sequenced in a study of graft-versus-host responses after intestinal transplantation. Produced via immunoSEQ multiplex PCR; TCRdb's table is partial and in-frame only. The sample comprises 11,000 to 15,000 clones, 74% of which are singletons, and less than 9% rests with the top ten. Intraepithelial and lamina propria lymphocytes were isolated from graft specimens. The sample in question was ileum tissue, obtained 16 days after intestinal transplant. Source of these receptors: a human patient who received an intestinal transplant, so some T cells may come from the graft donor.

The V gene is TRBV30, the J gene TRBJ1-1, with D possibly being TRBD1 (5 bases). V shed 5 bases and J shed 4 bases, with 14 bases lying between them. The CDR3 loop spans 13 amino acids. Germline V gene lookup returns CDR1 GTSNPN and CDR2 SVGIG (reference sequence). The CDR3 is CAWSMDITTEAFF. CDR3 sequence (DNA): TGTGCCTGGTCTATGGACATAACCACTGAAGCTTTCTTT.

The chain employs TRBV6-6 and TRBJ1-1; D is unresolved. Germline CDR1 MNHNY, CDR2 SVGAGI (reference sequence). The V and J ends lost 8 bases and 6 bases respectively, with 10 bases between them. This CDR3 spans 11 amino acids. The CDR3, as DNA: TGTGCCAGCGTAATCGGGGCTGAAGCTTTCTTT. Translation gives CASVIGAEAFF.

The J gene is TRBJ2-3, the V gene TRBV14; 10 bases align to TRBD2. The germline V gene encodes CDR1 SGHDN and CDR2 FVKESK. V shed 0 bases, J shed 3 bases, and the junction held 3 bases outside the gene matches. The CDR3 is 16 residues long. CDR3 coding DNA: TGTGCCAGCAGCCAAGATCTTAGCGGGAGGACAGATACGCAGTATTTT. This sequence encodes CASSQDLSGRTDTQYF.

CDR3 protein: CILRGSTDTQYF. The CDR3 region has the DNA TGCATCCTCAGGGGTAGCACAGATACGCAGTATTTT. The chain recombines TRBV29-1 with TRBJ2-3; maybe TRBD1 (6 bases). Germline V gene data show CDR1 as SQVTM and CDR2 as ANQGSEA. This CDR3 is 12 amino acids long.

This chain uses TRBV19 with TRBJ1-2; D gene ambiguous. Trimming left V 8 bases short and J 3 bases short, with 22 bases between. Germline lookup yields CDR1 LNHDA and CDR2 SQIVND (reference sequence). The CDR3 length is 16 residues. The CDR3 spells CASHDEEGSTHYGYTF. CDR3 nucleotide sequence: TGTGCCAGTCACGACGAGGAAGGCTCGACCCACTATGGCTACACCTTC. Supplemented by reference TRBV19 and TRBJ1-2, the full variable domain reads DGGITQSPKYLFRKEGQNVTLSCEQNLNHDAMYWYRQDPGQGLRLIYYSQIVNDFQKGDIAEGYSVSREKKESFPLTVTSAQKNPTAFYLCASHDEEGSTHYGYTFGSGTRLTVV.

V and J are TRBV10-3 and TRBJ2-7, with 7 bases fitting TRBD2. This CDR3 spans 14 amino acids. Looked up from germline, CDR1 is ENHRY and CDR2 is SYGVKD. With 5 bases clipped from V and 0 bases from J, the junction kept 4 bases outside the gene matches. CDR3 residues: CAISPSGSSYEQYF. The CDR3 DNA reads as TGTGCCATCAGTCCTAGCGGCAGCTCCTACGAGCAGTACTTC.

V and J are TRBV25-1 and TRBJ2-3, with TRBD1 matching 8 bases. From germline, CDR1 is MGHDK and CDR2 SYGVNS. Trimming removed 5 bases from V and 0 bases from J; junction bases left unmatched: 4. The CDR3 extends over 15 amino acids. This CDR3 is CASSRTGPSTDTQYF. The CDR3 DNA reads as TGTGCCAGCAGTAGGACAGGGCCTAGCACAGATACGCAGTATTTT.

The genes are TRBV30 and TRBJ2-7; TRBD1 matches 8 bases. V lost 2 bases, J lost 5 bases, and 5 bases stayed unmatched. The CDR3 loop spans 13 amino acids. In germline, CDR1 is GTSNPN, CDR2 SVGIG (reference sequence). This CDR3 reads CAWSWGQEDEQYF. As DNA, the CDR3 is TGTGCCTGGAGTTGGGGACAGGAGGACGAGCAGTACTTC.

The chain combines TRBV30 with TRBJ2-7; D ambiguous. Between the trimmed V and J ends, which lost 2 bases and 3 bases, there was a span of 11 bases. This CDR3 has 13 amino acids. The germline CDR1 and CDR2 sequences are GTSNPN and SVGIG (reference sequence). CDR3 coding DNA: TGTGCCTGGAGTCCATTCATAGACTACGAGCAGTACTTC. Amino acids: CAWSPFIDYEQYF.

This chain uses TRBV9 with TRBJ2-1; D is undetermined. The V and J ends lost 0 bases and 0 bases respectively, with 19 bases between them. The CDR3 runs to 19 residues. The germline CDR1 and CDR2 sequences are SGDLS and YYNGEE. The CDR3 loop is CASSVAPREVVSSYNEQFF. The CDR3 coding sequence is TGTGCCAGCAGCGTAGCTCCGCGAGAGGTGGTGAGCTCCTACAATGAGCAGTTCTTC. Full variable domain (outside the CDR3, taken from reference TRBV9 and TRBJ2-1): DSGVTQTPKHLITATGQRVTLRCSPRSGDLSVYWYQQSLDQGLQFLIQYYNGEERAKGNILERFSAQQFPDLHSELNLSSLELGDSALYFCASSVAPREVVSSYNEQFFGPGTRLTVL.

This clone was counted between two and nine times. The V and J genes are TRBV29-1 and TRBJ2-7; D is unclear. The germline gives CDR1 SQVTM, CDR2 ANQGSEA. The CDR3 sequence is 13 residues long. V lost 4 bases to trimming and J lost 1 base, with 11 bases between them. The CDR3 sequence: CSVGFDLSYEQYF. CDR3 bases: TGCAGCGTTGGTTTTGACTTATCCTACGAGCAGTACTTC.

This sequence joins TRBV30 and TRBJ2-7; D gene unclear. The CDR3 contains 13 residues. CDR1 GTSNPN and CDR2 SVGIG come from the germline V gene (reference sequence). Trimming took 4 bases from V and 7 from J, leaving 17 bases between them. CDR3 region: CAWNAVGPGEQYF. The CDR3 nucleotides are TGTGCCTGGAACGCAGTTGGGCCTGGGGAGCAGTACTTC.

The genes are TRBV11-2 and TRBJ1-1, with D possibly being TRBD1 (6 bases). CDR3 length: 19 amino acids. The V end was cut by 0 bases, the J end by 3 bases, with 23 bases between. Looked up from germline, CDR1 is SGHAT and CDR2 is FQNNGV. This CDR3 reads CASSLDSRGFIGYYTEAFF. The CDR3, as DNA: TGTGCCAGCAGCTTAGACAGCAGGGGTTTTATAGGTTACTACACTGAAGCTTTCTTT. The entire variable domain, with the rest obtained from reference TRBV11-2 and TRBJ1-1, is as follows: EAGVAQSPRYKIIEKRQSVAFWCNPISGHATLYWYQQILGQGPKLLIQFQNNGVVDDSQLPKDRFSAERLKGVDSTLKIQPAKLEDSAVYLCASSLDSRGFIGYYTEAFFGQGTRLTVV.

The V call is TRBV11-2, the J call TRBJ2-7; D perhaps matches TRBD1 (6 bases). The length of the CDR3 is 13 residues. CDR1 and CDR2 from the germline V gene are SGHAT and FQNNGV. Trimming stripped 5 bases from V and 4 bases from J, with 12 bases between. The CDR3 DNA sequence: TGTGCCAGCAGCGGCACCGACAGGTACGAGCAGTACTTC. It codes for CASSGTDRYEQYF.

The sample holds a few counts of this clone. The chain joins TRBV27 to TRBJ2-5; D perhaps matches TRBD2 (5 bases). The germline V and J ends were trimmed by 5 bases and 3 bases, with 19 bases remaining between them. This CDR3 has 16 residues. From germline, CDR1 is MNHEY and CDR2 SMNVEV (reference sequence). CDR3 nucleotides: TGTGCCAGCAGTCCCGCCGTGAGGCGGGCCAAAGAGACCCAGTACTTC. The encoded protein is CASSPAVRRAKETQYF.

The V gene is TRBV27, the J gene TRBJ2-3, with no clear D. The CDR3 runs to 15 residues. From germline, CDR1 is MNHEY and CDR2 SMNVEV (reference sequence). V lost 2 bases, J lost 0 bases, and 9 bases lay in between. The CDR3 is CASSLEIASTDTQYF. The CDR3 coding sequence is TGTGCCAGCAGTTTAGAGATAGCTAGCACAGATACGCAGTATTTT.

The chain carries TRBV15 and TRBJ1-4, with no clear D. This CDR3 region has 13 residues. The V gene lost 3 bases and the J gene lost 3 bases, with 5 bases spanning the gap. The germline CDR1 and CDR2 sequences are LNHNV and YYDKDF (reference sequence). CDR3 region: CATSSLANEKLFF. CDR3 coding DNA: TGTGCCACCAGCAGCCTTGCTAATGAAAAACTGTTTTTT.

The chain is built from TRBV7-2 and TRBJ1-1; D is ambiguous. With 5 bases removed from V and 1 base from J, the gap between germline ends came to 8 bases. Per the germline V gene, CDR1 is SGHTA and CDR2 is FQGNSA. The CDR3 is 13 residues long. The CDR3 spells CASSTLPNTEAFF. As DNA, the CDR3 is TGTGCCAGCAGCACACTACCGAACACTGAAGCTTTCTTT.

The chain combines TRBV18 with TRBJ2-7; 9 positions match TRBD1. The CDR3 length is 14 residues. Germline CDR1 reads KGHSH; CDR2 reads LQKENI. Trimming at V came to 3 bases and at J to 6 bases, leaving 6 bases not matched to a gene. The CDR3 protein is CASSPPGQGPEQYF. The CDR3 nucleotides read TGTGCCAGCTCACCCCCGGGACAGGGCCCCGAGCAGTACTTC.

This clone came up a few times. This sequence joins TRBV5-1 and TRBJ2-1; D perhaps matches TRBD2 (6 bases). CDR3 length: 13 amino acids. Germline V gene lookup returns CDR1 SGHRS and CDR2 YFSETQ. V lost 4 bases and J 4 bases, leaving 9 bases between the germline ends. The CDR3 DNA follows: TGCGCCAGCAGCGCGGGACCTTACAATGAGCAGTTCTTC. This sequence encodes CASSAGPYNEQFF. The full variable domain, in which reference TRBV5-1 and TRBJ2-1 provide the parts outside the CDR3, is KAGVTQTPRYLIKTRGQQVTLSCSPISGHRSVSWYQQTPGQGLQFLFEYFSETQRNKGNFPGRFSGRQFSNSRSEMNVSTLELGDSALYLCASSAGPYNEQFFGPGTRLTVL.

The chain carries TRBV5-5 and TRBJ2-5; D uncertain. Trimming pared 4 bases from V and 4 bases from J, leaving 20 bases between. In germline, CDR1 is SGHKS, CDR2 YYEKEE (reference sequence). The CDR3 has 16 residues. CDR3: CASSPFGFMAGETQYF. CDR3 in DNA: TGTGCCAGCAGCCCGTTTGGGTTTATGGCAGGAGAGACCCAGTACTTC.

The chain uses TRBV10-2 and TRBJ1-5; weak D call: TRBD1 (5 bases). The CDR3 is 14 residues long. The germline gives CDR1 WSHSY, CDR2 SAAADI. V lost 0 bases and J lost 4, with 7 bases in between. The CDR3 spells CASSESGQNQPQHF. The CDR3 region has the DNA TGCGCCAGCAGTGAGTCGGGGCAGAATCAGCCCCAGCATTTT.